The 10 T cell receptor beta chains presented below share a single source sample, sequenced in a study of T cell responses to AZD1222 COVID-19 vaccine. Profiled with immunoSEQ multiplex PCR; TCRdb holds only in-frame clones, not every one. This sample yields about 110,000 clones, of which 80% to 95% are seen a single time; 6.5% to 10% belongs to the top ten. Sequenced material: peripheral blood, taken 28 days after the second AZD1222 dose. The source is an adult who received the AZD1222 COVID-19 vaccine.

V and J are TRBV6-5 and TRBJ1-3; a weak D match, TRBD1 (6 bases). Between the trimmed V and J ends, which lost 5 bases and 3 bases, there was a span of 11 bases. This CDR3 has 14 amino acids. Germline CDR1 is MNHEY and CDR2 is SVGAGI. CDR3 DNA sequence: TGTGCCAGCAGTCCCGGGGGCTTTGGAAACACCATATATTTT. It specifies CASSPGGFGNTIYF.

The V call is TRBV7-9, the J call TRBJ2-7; 8 nucleotides agree with TRBD2. Germline trimming cut 7 bases from V and 5 bases from J; bases unmatched to any gene: 7. Germline lookup yields CDR1 SEHNR and CDR2 FQNEAQ (reference sequence). The CDR3 covers 13 residues. CDR3 nucleotide sequence: TGTGCCAGCATCATCCGAGCGGGGGACGAGCAGTACTTC. Amino acids: CASIIRAGDEQYF.

V usage is TRBV10-3 and J usage is TRBJ1-1; unclear D gene. CDR3 size: 13 residues. V dropped 0 bases and J dropped 6 bases, with 8 bases sitting between them. Germline assignment: CDR1 ENHRY and CDR2 SYGVKD. The DNA of the CDR3 is TGTGCCATCAGTGAGTCGTTGGGCGCTGAAGCTTTCTTT. As protein: CAISESLGAEAFF.

The chain couples TRBV6-5 to TRBJ2-5; D is unclear. The CDR3 length is 11 residues. In germline, CDR1 is MNHEY, CDR2 SVGAGI. V lost 4 bases and J 5 bases, leaving 5 bases between the germline ends. The CDR3 DNA follows: TGTGCCAGCAGTTCAGGCGAGACCCAGTACTTC. This sequence encodes CASSSGETQYF.

The gene calls are TRBV9 and TRBJ2-7; D call uncertain. V was shortened by 0 bases and J by 0 bases, with 4 bases between the two germline ends. The germline CDR1 and CDR2 sequences are SGDLS and YYNGEE. This CDR3 region has 13 residues. In DNA, the CDR3 is TGTGCCAGCAGCGTAGAGTCCTCCTACGAGCAGTACTTC. Its protein is CASSVESSYEQYF. Filled out from reference TRBV9 and TRBJ2-7, the complete variable domain reads DSGVTQTPKHLITATGQRVTLRCSPRSGDLSVYWYQQSLDQGLQFLIQYYNGEERAKGNILERFSAQQFPDLHSELNLSSLELGDSALYFCASSVESSYEQYFGPGTRLTVT.

The chain joins TRBV2 to TRBJ1-6, with D uncertain. CDR1 and CDR2 (germline): SNHLY, FYNNEI. Trimming took 2 bases from V and 4 from J, leaving 9 bases between them. The CDR3 runs to 15 residues. This CDR3 is CASSENVNYNSPLHF. CDR3 coding DNA: TGTGCCAGCAGTGAAAATGTAAATTATAATTCACCCCTCCACTTT. The entire variable domain, with the rest obtained from reference TRBV2 and TRBJ1-6, is as follows: EPEVTQTPSHQVTQMGQEVILRCVPISNHLYFYWYRQILGQKVEFLVSFYNNEISEKSEIFDDQFSVERPDGSNFTLKIRSTKLEDSAMYFCASSENVNYNSPLHFGNGTRLTVT.

Only one count was recorded for this clone. The chain uses TRBV4-1 and TRBJ1-2; no clear D gene. The V and J ends lost 0 bases and 5 bases respectively, with 19 bases between them. This CDR3 is built from 17 residues. The germline CDR1 and CDR2 sequences are MGHRA and YSYEKL. DNA of the CDR3: TGCGCCAGCAGCCAAGACCCCTCCAACATGTACTCGTATGGCTACACCTTC. This translates into CASSQDPSNMYSYGYTF.

This clone occurred a few times. J is TRBJ2-3 and V is TRBV3-1 (or the pseudogene TRBV3-2); D possibly corresponds to TRBD2 (6 bases). V dropped 5 bases and J dropped 8 bases, with 11 bases sitting between them. CDR1 is LGHDT, CDR2 YNNKEL, per germline (reference sequence). This CDR3 has 12 amino acids. This CDR3 reads CASSTSLTTQYF. CDR3 nucleotides: TGTGCCAGCAGCACTAGCTTAACTACGCAGTATTTT.

The count of this clone is one. The V call is TRBV2, the J call TRBJ1-5; 9 bases match TRBD1. The CDR3 contains 13 residues. Germline V gives CDR1 SNHLY, CDR2 FYNNEI. The V segment lost 5 bases and the J segment 7 bases; nucleotides outside the gene matches: 3. DNA of the CDR3: TGTGCCAGCAGTACAGGGGGCGACCAGCCCCAGCATTTT. It yields the protein CASSTGGDQPQHF. Supplemented by reference TRBV2 and TRBJ1-5, the full variable domain reads EPEVTQTPSHQVTQMGQEVILRCVPISNHLYFYWYRQILGQKVEFLVSFYNNEISEKSEIFDDQFSVERPDGSNFTLKIRSTKLEDSAMYFCASSTGGDQPQHFGDGTRLSIL.

This clone was observed many times. J is TRBJ2-7 and V is TRBV3-1 (or the pseudogene TRBV3-2); D perhaps matches TRBD2 (6 bases). The CDR3 is made up of 14 amino acids. Trimming shortened V by 1 base and J by 5 bases, and 12 bases separated the two germline ends. Germline V CDR1 and CDR2: LGHDT, YNNKEL (reference sequence). CDR3 sequence (DNA): TGTGCCAGCAGCCAAGTTGGAGGGGTGGACGAGCAGTACTTC. Amino acids: CASSQVGGVDEQYF.